These 3 T cell receptor beta chains share one sample of origin, sequenced in a study of PD-1 blockade in classical Hodgkin lymphoma. Time point given: newly diagnosed, previously untreated cHL patient sample. Only in-frame clones appear in the TCRdb table, and some are missing; sequencing was by immunoSEQ multiplex PCR. The repertoire holds about 25,000 clones, with around 94% as singletons. Sequences were obtained from peripheral blood mononuclear cells (PBMCs). The receptors stem from a human donor with classical Hodgkin lymphoma.

The gene calls are TRBV29-1 and TRBJ1-2; D not resolved. The germline gives CDR1 SQVTM, CDR2 ANQGSEA. The CDR3 extends over 12 amino acids. The germline V and J ends were trimmed by 5 bases and 4 bases, with 11 bases remaining between them. CDR3 sequence (DNA): TGCAGCGTTCGGGTGGTGAGCTATGGCTACACCTTC. This translates into CSVRVVSYGYTF.

The genes are TRBV27 and TRBJ1-3; D perhaps matches TRBD1 (6 bases). The V gene lost 5 bases and the J gene lost 3 bases, with 11 bases spanning the gap. This CDR3 region has 14 residues. Looked up from germline, CDR1 is MNHEY and CDR2 is SMNVEV (reference sequence). CDR3 DNA sequence: TGTGCCAGCAGTCCTCAGGGGATTGGAAACACCATATATTTT. Translating gives CASSPQGIGNTIYF.

The rearrangement uses TRBV4-1 and TRBJ2-7; 9 bases fit TRBD2. With V trimmed by 0 bases and J by 7 bases, 13 bases remained unmatched. This CDR3 comprises 17 residues. Germline V CDR1 and CDR2: MGHRA, YSYEKL. CDR3 sequence: CASSQEGGGRVTGEQYF. DNA for the CDR3: TGCGCCAGCAGCCAAGAAGGCGGCGGGAGGGTGACGGGGGAGCAGTACTTC.